This TCR beta chain was documented in a study of blood T cell repertoires in COVID-19. Study-wide context: From the United States, Italy and Spain came samples of acute and convalescent COVID-19.

Source study methods: It was from reference gene primer amplification that nucleated cell counts were estimated. TCRdb keeps only in-frame clones here, not all; method: immunoSEQ multiplex PCR. V, J and clone size derive from that table, while D and trimming were established from the DNA sequence. The sample lists around 130,000 clones, roughly four fifths occurring once. CDR3 size: 18 residues. Per the germline V gene, CDR1 is SGHVS and CDR2 is FQNEAQ. Trimming removed 3 bases from V and 5 bases from J, with 25 bases in between. This clone is a singleton in its sample. The clonotype comes from a human donor in a cohort sampled during active COVID-19. The specimen was peripheral blood. V usage is TRBV7-8 and J usage is TRBJ2-5, with a possible D match to TRBD2 (7 bases). The CDR3 sequence is CASSFPKGVQGRGETQYF. The CDR3 nucleotides are TGTGCCAGCAGCTTTCCTAAAGGGGTGCAGGGGAGGGGGGAGACCCAGTACTTC. Combining the CDR3 with reference TRBV7-8 and TRBJ2-5 gives the whole variable domain GAGVSQSPRYKVAKRGQDVALRCDPISGHVSLFWYQQALGQGPEFLTYFQNEAQLDKSGLPSDRFFAERPEGSVSTLKIQRTQQEDSAVYLCASSFPKGVQGRGETQYFGPGTRLLVL.